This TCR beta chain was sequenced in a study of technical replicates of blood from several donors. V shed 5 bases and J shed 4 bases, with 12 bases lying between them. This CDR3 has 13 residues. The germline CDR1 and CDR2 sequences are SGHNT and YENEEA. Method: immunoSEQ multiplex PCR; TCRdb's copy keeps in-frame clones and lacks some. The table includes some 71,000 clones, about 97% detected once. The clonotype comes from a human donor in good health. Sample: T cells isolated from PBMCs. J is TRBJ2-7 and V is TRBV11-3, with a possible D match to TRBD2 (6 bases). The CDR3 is CASSPGTPYEQYF. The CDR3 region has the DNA TGTGCCAGCAGCCCCGGGACTCCTTACGAGCAGTACTTC. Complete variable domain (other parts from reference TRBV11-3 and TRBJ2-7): EAGVVQSPRYKIIEKKQPVAFWCNPISGHNTLYWYLQNLGQGPELLIRYENEEAVDDSQLPKDRFSAERLKGVDSTLKIQPAELGDSAVYLCASSPGTPYEQYFGPGTRLTVT.